Listed here are 8 T cell receptor beta chains from one sample, sequenced in a study of response to subunit inactivated influenza vaccine. One entry per CDR3 protein results from TCRdb running MiXCR on the RT-PCR reads. The repertoire includes over 150,000 distinct CDR3 sequences, around a tenth of them detected once, and approximately 39% sits in the top ten. The sample here was CD8+ T cells sorted from PBMCs, taken less than 30 months after vaccination. These receptors were obtained from a man aged 45-69 years who received an inactivated influenza vaccine.

In this sample, this clonotype turned up a few times. V is TRBV5-1 and J is TRBJ2-2, with D tentatively TRBD2 (6 bases). The CDR3 contains 16 residues. The germline gives CDR1 SGHRS, CDR2 YFSETQ. V was cut by 4 bases and J by 6 bases, with 19 bases left in between. The CDR3 sequence: CASSKAGSGRSGELFF. CDR3 DNA: TGCGCCAGCAGCAAAGCCGGGAGTGGAAGATCCGGGGAGCTGTTTTTT. Full variable domain (rest looked up from reference TRBV5-1 and TRBJ2-2): KAGVTQTPRYLIKTRGQQVTLSCSPISGHRSVSWYQQTPGQGLQFLFEYFSETQRNKGNFPGRFSGRQFSNSRSEMNVSTLELGDSALYLCASSKAGSGRSGELFFGEGSRLTVL.

V and J are TRBV7-3 and TRBJ2-4, with TRBD2 matching 11 bases. V shed 2 bases and J 8 bases; nucleotides not matched to a gene: 5. Germline CDR1 and CDR2: SGHTA and FQGTGA. The CDR3 runs to 15 residues. CDR3 residues: CASSLLAGGLDIQYF. The CDR3 DNA is TGTGCCAGCAGCTTACTAGCGGGGGGCCTCGACATTCAGTACTTC. The full variable domain, in which reference TRBV7-3 and TRBJ2-4 provide the parts outside the CDR3, is GAGVSQTPSNKVTEKGKYVELRCDPISGHTALYWYRQSLGQGPEFLIYFQGTGAADDSGLPNDRFFAVRPEGSVSTLKIQRTERGDSAVYLCASSLLAGGLDIQYFGAGTRLSVL.

The chain links TRBV28 to TRBJ2-7; D unresolved. Trimming removed 1 base from V and 2 bases from J, with 9 bases in between. The CDR3 consists of 14 residues. CDR1 MDHEN and CDR2 SYDVKM come from the germline V gene. CDR3 in DNA: TGTGCCAGCAGTTTATTCAACAGCGCCTACGAGCAGTACTTC. Protein sequence: CASSLFNSAYEQYF.

The gene calls are TRBV4-2 and TRBJ2-7; the match to TRBD2 covers 14 bases. Germline trimming cut 4 bases from V and 7 bases from J; bases unmatched to any gene: 9. CDR1 LGHNA and CDR2 YNFKEQ come from the germline V gene. The CDR3 sequence is 16 residues long. CDR3 nucleotides: TGTGCCAGCAGCCCCGGGACTAGCGGGAGTATAGGGGAGCAGTACTTC. The encoded protein is CASSPGTSGSIGEQYF.

In this sample, this clonotype turned up a few times. V gene TRBV3-1 combines with J gene TRBJ2-7; 9 nucleotides match TRBD1. Germline CDR1 LGHDT, CDR2 YNNKEL (reference sequence). The CDR3 consists of 14 residues. V lost 3 bases, J lost 3 bases, and 3 bases stayed unmatched. The CDR3 is CASSQDRGIYEQYF. The DNA for the CDR3 is TGTGCCAGCAGCCAGGACAGGGGAATCTACGAGCAGTACTTC.

This clonotype showed up many times. The gene calls are TRBV5-1 and TRBJ2-3; TRBD2 agrees at 8 bases. Germline-derived CDR1 and CDR2 are SGHRS and YFSETQ. The CDR3 loop spans 15 amino acids. Losses at the gene ends were 0 bases for V and 4 bases for J; bases not matched to a gene: 4. The CDR3 DNA sequence: TGCGCCAGCAGCTTGGAAGCGGGAGCTCCAGATACGCAGTATTTT. This encodes CASSLEAGAPDTQYF.

This clonotype came up a few times. The chain links TRBV12-3 or TRBV12-4 to TRBJ1-1; D unclear. Trimming shortened V by 3 bases and J by 0 bases, and 5 bases separated the two germline ends. This CDR3 has 13 residues. CDR3 in DNA: TGTGCCAGCAGTTTCAGGCTGAACACTGAAGCTTTCTTT. Translating it yields CASSFRLNTEAFF.

This chain uses TRBV28 with TRBJ2-1; D not resolved. The CDR3 totals 13 residues. V lost 6 bases, J lost 1 base, and 7 bases lay in between. CDR1 and CDR2 (germline): MDHEN, SYDVKM. The CDR3 reads CASRGNSYNEQFF. The CDR3 region has the DNA TGTGCCAGCAGAGGGAATTCCTACAATGAGCAGTTCTTC.